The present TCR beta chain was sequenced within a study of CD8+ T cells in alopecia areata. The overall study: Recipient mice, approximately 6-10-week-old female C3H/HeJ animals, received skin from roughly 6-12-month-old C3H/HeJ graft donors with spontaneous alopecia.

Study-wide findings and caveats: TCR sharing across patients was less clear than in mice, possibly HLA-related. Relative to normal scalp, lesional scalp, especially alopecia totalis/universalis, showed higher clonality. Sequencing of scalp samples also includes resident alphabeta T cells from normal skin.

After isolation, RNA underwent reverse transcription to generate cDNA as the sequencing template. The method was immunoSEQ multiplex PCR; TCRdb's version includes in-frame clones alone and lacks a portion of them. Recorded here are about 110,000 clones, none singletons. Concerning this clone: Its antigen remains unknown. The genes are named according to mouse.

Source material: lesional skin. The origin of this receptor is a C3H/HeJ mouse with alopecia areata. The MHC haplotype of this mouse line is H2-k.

This CDR3 is CASSGGLGRAETLYF. Incomplete CDR3 DNA: TGTGCCAGCAGTGGAGGACTGGGGAGGGCAGAA. The rearrangement uses TRBV13-3 and TRBJ2-3; 9 positions match TRBD2. The read stops 4 residues short of the end of the CDR3; the missing end is completed from the germline J gene. Unmatched junction bases numbered 5, after V lost 3 bases and J lost 3 bases. The CDR3 runs to 15 residues. Germline loops: CDR1 NNHDY, CDR2 SYVADS.